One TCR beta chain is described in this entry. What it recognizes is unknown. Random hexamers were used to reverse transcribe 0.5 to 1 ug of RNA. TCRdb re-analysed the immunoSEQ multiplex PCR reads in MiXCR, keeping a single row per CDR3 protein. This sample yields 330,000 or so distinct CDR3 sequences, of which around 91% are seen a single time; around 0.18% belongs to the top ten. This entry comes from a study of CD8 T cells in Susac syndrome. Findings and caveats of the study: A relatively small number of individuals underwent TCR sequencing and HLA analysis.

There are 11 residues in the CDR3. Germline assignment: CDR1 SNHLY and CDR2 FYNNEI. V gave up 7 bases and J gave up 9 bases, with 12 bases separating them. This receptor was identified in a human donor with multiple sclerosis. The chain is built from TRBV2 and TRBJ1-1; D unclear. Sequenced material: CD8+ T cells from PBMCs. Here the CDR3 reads CASTWTGKAFF. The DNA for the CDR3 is TGTGCCAGCACATGGACGGGGAAAGCTTTCTTT.